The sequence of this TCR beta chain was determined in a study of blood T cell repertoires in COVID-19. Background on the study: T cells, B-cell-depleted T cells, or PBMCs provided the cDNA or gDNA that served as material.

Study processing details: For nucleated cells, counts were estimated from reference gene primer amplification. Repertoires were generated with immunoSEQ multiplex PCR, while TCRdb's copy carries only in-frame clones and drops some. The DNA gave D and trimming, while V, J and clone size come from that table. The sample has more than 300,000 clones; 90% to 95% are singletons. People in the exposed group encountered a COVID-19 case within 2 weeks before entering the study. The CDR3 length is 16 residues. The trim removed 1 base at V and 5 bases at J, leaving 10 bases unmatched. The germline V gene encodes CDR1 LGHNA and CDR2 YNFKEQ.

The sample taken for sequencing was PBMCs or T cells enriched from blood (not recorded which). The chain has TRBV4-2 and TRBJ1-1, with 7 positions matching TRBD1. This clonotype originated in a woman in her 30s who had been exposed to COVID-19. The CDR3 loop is CASSQAGPGGWTEAFF. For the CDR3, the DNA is TGTGCCAGCAGCCAAGCGGGCCCAGGGGGTTGGACTGAAGCTTTCTTT.